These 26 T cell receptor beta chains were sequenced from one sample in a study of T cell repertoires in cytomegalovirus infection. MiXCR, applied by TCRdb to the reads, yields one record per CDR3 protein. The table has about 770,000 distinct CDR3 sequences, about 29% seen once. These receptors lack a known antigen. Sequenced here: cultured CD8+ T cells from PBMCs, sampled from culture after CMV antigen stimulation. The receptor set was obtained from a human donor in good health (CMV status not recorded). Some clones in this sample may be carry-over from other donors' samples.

Here the CDR3 DNA reads TGTGCCAGCAGTCACTATGGGCCAGAGGTTACGATGGCTAACTATGGCTACACCTTC. It encodes CASSHYGPEVTMANYGYTF. The chain is built from TRBV12-3 or TRBV12-4 and TRBJ1-2, with unresolved D. This CDR3 has 19 amino acids. The V gene lost 5 bases and the J gene lost 0 bases, with 25 bases spanning the gap.

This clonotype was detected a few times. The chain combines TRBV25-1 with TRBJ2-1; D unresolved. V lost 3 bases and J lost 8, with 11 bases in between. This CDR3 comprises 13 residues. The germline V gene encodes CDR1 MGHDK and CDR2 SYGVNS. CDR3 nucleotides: TGTGCCAGCAGTGACGCCCCCCTCGATGAGCAGTTCTTC. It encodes CASSDAPLDEQFF.

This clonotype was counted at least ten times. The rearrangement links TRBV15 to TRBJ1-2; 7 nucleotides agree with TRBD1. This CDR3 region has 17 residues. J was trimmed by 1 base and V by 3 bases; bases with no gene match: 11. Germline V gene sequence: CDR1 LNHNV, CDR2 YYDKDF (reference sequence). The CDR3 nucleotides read TGTGCCACCAGCAGTTCGACGACGGACAGGATTAACTATGGCTACACCTTC. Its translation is CATSSSTTDRINYGYTF.

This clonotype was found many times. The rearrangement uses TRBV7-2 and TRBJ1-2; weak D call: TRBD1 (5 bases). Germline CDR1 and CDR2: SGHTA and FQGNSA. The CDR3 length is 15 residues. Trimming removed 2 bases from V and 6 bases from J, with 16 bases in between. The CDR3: CASSLWRFRENGYTF. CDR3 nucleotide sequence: TGTGCCAGCAGCTTATGGAGGTTCAGGGAGAATGGCTACACCTTC.

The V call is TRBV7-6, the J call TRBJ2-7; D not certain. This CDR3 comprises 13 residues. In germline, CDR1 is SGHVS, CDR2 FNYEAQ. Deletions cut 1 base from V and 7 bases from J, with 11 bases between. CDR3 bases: TGTGCCAGCAGCTTAGAGGTCCGTCTTGAGCAGTACTTC. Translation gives CASSLEVRLEQYF.

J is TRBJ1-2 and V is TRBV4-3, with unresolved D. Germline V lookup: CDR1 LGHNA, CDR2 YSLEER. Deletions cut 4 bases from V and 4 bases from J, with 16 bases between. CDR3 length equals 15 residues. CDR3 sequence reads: CASSPTERETYGYTF. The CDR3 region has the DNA TGCGCCAGCAGCCCAACGGAGAGGGAGACCTATGGCTACACCTTC.

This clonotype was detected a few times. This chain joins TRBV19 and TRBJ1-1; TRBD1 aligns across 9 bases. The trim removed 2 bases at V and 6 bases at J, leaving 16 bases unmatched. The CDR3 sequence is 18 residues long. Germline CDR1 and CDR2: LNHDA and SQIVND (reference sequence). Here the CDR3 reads CASSISGTGYGSFAEAFF. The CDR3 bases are TGTGCCAGTAGTATATCCGGGACAGGGTACGGGTCTTTCGCTGAAGCTTTCTTT.

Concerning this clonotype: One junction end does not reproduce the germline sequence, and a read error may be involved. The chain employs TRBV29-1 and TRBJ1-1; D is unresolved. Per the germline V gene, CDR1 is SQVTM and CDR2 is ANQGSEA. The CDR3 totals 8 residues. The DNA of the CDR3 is TGCAGCGTTGAAGGTGGATTATTT. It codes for CSVEGGLF.

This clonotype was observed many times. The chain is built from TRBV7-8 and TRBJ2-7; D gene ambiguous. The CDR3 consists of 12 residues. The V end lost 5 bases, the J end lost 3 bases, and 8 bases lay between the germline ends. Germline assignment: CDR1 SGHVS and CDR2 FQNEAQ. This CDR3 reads CASSPLGYEQYF. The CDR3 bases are TGTGCCAGCAGCCCCCTGGGCTACGAGCAGTACTTC. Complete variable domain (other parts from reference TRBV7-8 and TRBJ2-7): GAGVSQSPRYKVAKRGQDVALRCDPISGHVSLFWYQQALGQGPEFLTYFQNEAQLDKSGLPSDRFFAERPEGSVSTLKIQRTQQEDSAVYLCASSPLGYEQYFGPGTRLTVT.

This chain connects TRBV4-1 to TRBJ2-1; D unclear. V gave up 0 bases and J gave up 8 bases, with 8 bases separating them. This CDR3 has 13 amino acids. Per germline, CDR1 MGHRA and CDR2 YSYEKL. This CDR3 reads CASSQEVVYEQFF. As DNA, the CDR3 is TGCGCCAGCAGCCAAGAGGTAGTCTATGAGCAGTTCTTC.

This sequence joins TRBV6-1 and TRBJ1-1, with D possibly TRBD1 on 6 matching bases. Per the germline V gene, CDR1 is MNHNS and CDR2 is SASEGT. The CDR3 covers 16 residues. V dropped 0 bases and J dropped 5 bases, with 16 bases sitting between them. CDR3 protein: CASSEALGRGATEAFF. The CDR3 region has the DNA TGTGCCAGCAGTGAAGCGCTAGGCAGGGGAGCTACTGAAGCTTTCTTT.

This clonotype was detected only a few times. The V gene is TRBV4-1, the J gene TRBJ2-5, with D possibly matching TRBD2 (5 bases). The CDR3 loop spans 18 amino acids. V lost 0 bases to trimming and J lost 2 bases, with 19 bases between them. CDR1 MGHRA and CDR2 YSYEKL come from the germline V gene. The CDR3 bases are TGCGCCAGCAGCCAAGAGGCCTTTGGCGGTTGGGAGCAAGAGACCCAGTACTTC. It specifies CASSQEAFGGWEQETQYF.

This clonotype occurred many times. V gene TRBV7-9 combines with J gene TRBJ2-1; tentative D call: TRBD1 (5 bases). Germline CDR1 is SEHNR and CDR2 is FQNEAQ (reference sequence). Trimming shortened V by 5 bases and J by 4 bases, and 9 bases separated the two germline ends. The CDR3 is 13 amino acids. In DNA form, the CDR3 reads TGTGCCAGCAGCCCAAGACAGTACAATGAGCAGTTCTTC. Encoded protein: CASSPRQYNEQFF. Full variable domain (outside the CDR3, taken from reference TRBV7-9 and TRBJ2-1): DTGVSQNPRHKITKRGQNVTFRCDPISEHNRLYWYRQTLGQGPEFLTYFQNEAQLEKSRLLSDRFSAERPKGSFSTLEIQRTEQGDSAMYLCASSPRQYNEQFFGPGTRLTVL.

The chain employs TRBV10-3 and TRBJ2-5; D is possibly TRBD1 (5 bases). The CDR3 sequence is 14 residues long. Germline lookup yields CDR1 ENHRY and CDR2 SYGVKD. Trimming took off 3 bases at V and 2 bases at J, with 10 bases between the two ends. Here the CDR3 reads CAISDPRAQETQYF. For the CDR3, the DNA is TGTGCCATCAGTGACCCCAGGGCGCAAGAGACCCAGTACTTC.

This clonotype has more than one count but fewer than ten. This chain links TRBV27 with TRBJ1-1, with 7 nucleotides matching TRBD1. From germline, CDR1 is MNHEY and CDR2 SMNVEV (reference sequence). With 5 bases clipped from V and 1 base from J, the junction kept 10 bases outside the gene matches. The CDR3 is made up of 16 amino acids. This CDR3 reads CASSASGGDKNTEAFF. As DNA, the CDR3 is TGTGCCAGCAGTGCGTCAGGGGGGGATAAGAACACTGAAGCTTTCTTT.

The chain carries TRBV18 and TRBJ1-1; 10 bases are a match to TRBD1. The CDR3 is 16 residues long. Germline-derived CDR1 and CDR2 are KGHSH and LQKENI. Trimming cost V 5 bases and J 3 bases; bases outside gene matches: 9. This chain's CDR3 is CASSGPDRGLDTEAFF. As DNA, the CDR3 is TGTGCCAGCTCAGGCCCTGACAGGGGGCTGGACACTGAAGCTTTCTTT.

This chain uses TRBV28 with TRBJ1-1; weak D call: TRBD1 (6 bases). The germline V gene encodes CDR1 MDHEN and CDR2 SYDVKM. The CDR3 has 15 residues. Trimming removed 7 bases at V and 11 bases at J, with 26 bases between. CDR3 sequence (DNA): TGTGCCAGCACTTCAATTTTTATACAGAAGGGGGAGGCTTTCTTT. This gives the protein CASTSIFIQKGEAFF. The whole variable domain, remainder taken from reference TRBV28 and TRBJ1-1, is DVKVTQSSRYLVKRTGEKVFLECVQDMDHENMFWYRQDPGLGLRLIYFSYDVKMKEKGDIPEGYSVSREKKERFSLILESASTNQTSMYLCASTSIFIQKGEAFFGQGTRLTVV.

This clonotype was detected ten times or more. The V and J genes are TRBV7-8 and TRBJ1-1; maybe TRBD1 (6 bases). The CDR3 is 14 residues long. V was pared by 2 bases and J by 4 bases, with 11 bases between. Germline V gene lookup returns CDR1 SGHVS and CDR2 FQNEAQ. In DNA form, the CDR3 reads TGTGCCAGCAGCTTAAATAGGGGGAGCACTGAAGCTTTCTTT. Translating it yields CASSLNRGSTEAFF.

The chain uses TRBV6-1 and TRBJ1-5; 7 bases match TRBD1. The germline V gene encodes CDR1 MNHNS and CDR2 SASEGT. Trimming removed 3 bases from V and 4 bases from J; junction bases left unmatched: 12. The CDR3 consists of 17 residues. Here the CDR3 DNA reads TGTGCCAGCAGTGACCCAGGACAGGTAATGATGAATCAGCCCCAGCATTTT. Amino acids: CASSDPGQVMMNQPQHF.

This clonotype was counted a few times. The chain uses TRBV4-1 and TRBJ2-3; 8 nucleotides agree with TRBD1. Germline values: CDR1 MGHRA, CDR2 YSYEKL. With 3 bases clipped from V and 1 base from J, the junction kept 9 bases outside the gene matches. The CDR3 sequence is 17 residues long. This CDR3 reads CASSHLDRDDGTDTQYF. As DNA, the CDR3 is TGCGCCAGCAGCCACTTGGACAGGGACGATGGCACAGATACGCAGTATTTT.

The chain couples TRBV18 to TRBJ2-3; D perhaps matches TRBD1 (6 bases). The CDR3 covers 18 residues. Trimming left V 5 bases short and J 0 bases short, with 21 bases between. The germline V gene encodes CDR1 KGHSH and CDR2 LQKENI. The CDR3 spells CASSTTGTQRTSTDTQYF. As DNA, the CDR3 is TGTGCCAGCTCAACGACCGGGACACAGAGGACTAGCACAGATACGCAGTATTTT.

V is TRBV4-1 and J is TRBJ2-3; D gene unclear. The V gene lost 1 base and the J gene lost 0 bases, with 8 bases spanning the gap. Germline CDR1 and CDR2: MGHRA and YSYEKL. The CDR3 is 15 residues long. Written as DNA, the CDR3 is TGCGCCAGCAGCCAAGGGGATACTAGCACAGATACGCAGTATTTT. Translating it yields CASSQGDTSTDTQYF.

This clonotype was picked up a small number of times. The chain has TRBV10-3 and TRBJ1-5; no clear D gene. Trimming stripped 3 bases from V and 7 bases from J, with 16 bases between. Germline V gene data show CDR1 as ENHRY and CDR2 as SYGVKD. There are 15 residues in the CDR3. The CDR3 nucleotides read TGTGCCATCAGTGACGTGCGGGAGGACGGACAGCCCCAGCATTTT. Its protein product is CAISDVREDGQPQHF.

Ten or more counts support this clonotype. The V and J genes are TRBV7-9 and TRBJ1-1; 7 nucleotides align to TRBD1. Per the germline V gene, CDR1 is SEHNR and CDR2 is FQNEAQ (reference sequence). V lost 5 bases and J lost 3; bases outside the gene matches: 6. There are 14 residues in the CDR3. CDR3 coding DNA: TGTGCCAGCAGCCCGACAGGGTCCGACACTGAAGCTTTCTTT. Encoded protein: CASSPTGSDTEAFF.

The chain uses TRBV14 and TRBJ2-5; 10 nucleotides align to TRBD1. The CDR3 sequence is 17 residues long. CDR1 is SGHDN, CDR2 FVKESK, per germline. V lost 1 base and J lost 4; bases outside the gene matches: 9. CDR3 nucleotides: TGTGCCAGCAGCCAAGGACAGGGGGCGAAAATTATAGAGACCCAGTACTTC. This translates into CASSQGQGAKIIETQYF.

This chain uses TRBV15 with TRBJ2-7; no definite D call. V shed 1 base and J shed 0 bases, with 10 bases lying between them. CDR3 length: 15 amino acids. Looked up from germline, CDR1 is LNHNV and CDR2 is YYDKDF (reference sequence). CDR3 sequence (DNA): TGTGCCACCAGCAGAGTACCCAGGAGCTCCTACGAGCAGTACGTC. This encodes CATSRVPRSSYEQYV.